Below are 8 T cell receptor beta chains sequenced from a single sample in a study of cytomegalovirus exposure and HLA in healthy donors. Researchers ran the PCR with 60 Vbeta and 13 Jbeta primers. Sequencing used immunoSEQ multiplex PCR; TCRdb keeps in-frame clones, though not all of them. The sample includes over 150,000 clones, roughly 80% of them seen just once. Specimen: PBMCs. The receptors stem from a man aged 35 to 55 in good health and CMV-seronegative.

This clone was observed a few times. V is TRBV19 and J is TRBJ1-2, with a possible D match to TRBD1 (6 bases). V shed 7 bases and J shed 6 bases, with 15 bases lying between them. This CDR3 contains 13 residues. Germline CDR1 and CDR2: LNHDA and SQIVND (reference sequence). CDR3 loop: CASTQGSFHGYTF. Here the CDR3 DNA reads TGTGCCAGTACTCAGGGGTCATTCCATGGCTACACCTTC.

The chain has TRBV28 and TRBJ2-5, with D maybe TRBD2 (7 bases). This CDR3 has 15 residues. CDR1 is MDHEN and CDR2 is SYDVKM in the germline V gene. Trimming shortened V by 7 bases and J by 2 bases, and 17 bases separated the two germline ends. The DNA for the CDR3 is TGTGCCAGCATTCAGGGAGGGGGGCGGCAAGAGACCCAGTACTTC. Translation gives CASIQGGGRQETQYF.

For this clone: The junction departs from germline at one end; a sequencing error may be responsible. This chain connects TRBV7-9 to TRBJ2-7, with 8 bases aligning to TRBD1. Germline V gene sequence: CDR1 SEHNR, CDR2 FQNEAQ (reference sequence). The CDR3 runs 16 residues. This CDR3 reads CSSSFLQGGARGEQYF. CDR3 sequence (DNA): TGTTCCAGCAGCTTCCTACAGGGGGGAGCCCGAGGTGAGCAGTACTTC.

The DNA of the CDR3 is TGTGCCAGCAGCCCTACGATCGGGCAGGGGGAAGAGACCCAGTACTTC. It translates to CASSPTIGQGEETQYF. V is TRBV5-6 and J is TRBJ2-5; TRBD1 aligns across 7 bases. Trimming at V came to 4 bases and at J to 3 bases, leaving 12 bases not matched to a gene. This CDR3 is 16 amino acids long. Germline assignment: CDR1 SGHDT and CDR2 YYEEEE. Combining the CDR3 with reference TRBV5-6 and TRBJ2-5 gives the whole variable domain DAGVTQSPTHLIKTRGQQVTLRCSPKSGHDTVSWYQQALGQGPQFIFQYYEEEERQRGNFPDRFSGHQFPNYSSELNVNALLLGDSALYLCASSPTIGQGEETQYFGPGTRLLVL.

V gene TRBV19 combines with J gene TRBJ1-5, with a tentative D call TRBD1 (5 bases). The V end lost 7 bases, the J end lost 3 bases, and 7 bases lay between the germline ends. Looked up from germline, CDR1 is LNHDA and CDR2 is SQIVND (reference sequence). There are 12 residues in the CDR3. CDR3 loop: CASMGLNQPQHF. CDR3 sequence (DNA): TGTGCCAGTATGGGGCTCAATCAGCCCCAGCATTTT.

The rearrangement links TRBV27 to TRBJ2-1; D gene uncertain. Trimming took 6 bases from V and 6 from J, leaving 6 bases between them. Per the germline V gene, CDR1 is MNHEY and CDR2 is SMNVEV (reference sequence). The CDR3 has 11 amino acids. DNA of the CDR3: TGTGCCAGCAGCACATTCAATGAGCAGTTCTTC. Translation gives CASSTFNEQFF.

The chain couples TRBV6-1 to TRBJ2-3; TRBD2 matches 13 bases. Germline V gene lookup returns CDR1 MNHNS and CDR2 SASEGT. V lost 4 bases and J lost 5; bases outside the gene matches: 6. CDR3 length: 16 residues. This CDR3 is CASSATSGGALDTQYF. DNA of the CDR3: TGTGCCAGCAGTGCTACTAGCGGGGGGGCCCTAGATACGCAGTATTTT.

The rearrangement links TRBV29-1 to TRBJ2-7; D is uncertain. CDR1 is SQVTM, CDR2 ANQGSEA, per germline. The germline V and J ends were trimmed by 5 bases and 3 bases, with 8 bases remaining between them. The CDR3 sequence is 11 residues long. The CDR3 spells CSVTDYYEQYF. CDR3 nucleotides: TGCAGCGTTACAGATTACTACGAGCAGTACTTC.